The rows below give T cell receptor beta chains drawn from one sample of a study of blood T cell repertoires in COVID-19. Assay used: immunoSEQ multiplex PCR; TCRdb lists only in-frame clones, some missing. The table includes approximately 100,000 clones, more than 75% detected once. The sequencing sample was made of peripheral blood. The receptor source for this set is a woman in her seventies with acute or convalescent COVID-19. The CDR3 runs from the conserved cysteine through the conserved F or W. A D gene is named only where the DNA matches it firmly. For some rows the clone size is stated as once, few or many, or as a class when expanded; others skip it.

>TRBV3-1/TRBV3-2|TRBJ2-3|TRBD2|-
CASSPGVGGSVDTQYF
TGTGCCAGCAGCCCGGGGGTCGGCGGGAGTGTAGATACGCAGTATTTT
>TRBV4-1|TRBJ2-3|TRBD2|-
CASSQIFLASGARSTDTQYF
TGCGCCAGCAGCCAAATTTTCCTGGCTAGCGGGGCCCGAAGCACAGATACGCAGTATTTT
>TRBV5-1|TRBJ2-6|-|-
CASSFQGSGANVLTF
TGCGCCAGCAGCTTCCAGGGCTCTGGGGCCAACGTCCTGACTTTC
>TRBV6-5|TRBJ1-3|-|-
CASTHGGGNTIYF
TGTGCCAGCACCCATGGGGGGGGAAACACCATATATTTT
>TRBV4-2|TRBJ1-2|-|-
CASSQDLGRLGYTF
TGTGCCAGCAGCCAAGATCTTGGGCGCCTTGGCTACACCTTC
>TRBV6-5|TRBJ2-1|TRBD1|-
CASSTGGDFYNEQFF
TGTGCCAGCAGCACAGGGGGCGATTTTTACAATGAGCAGTTCTTC
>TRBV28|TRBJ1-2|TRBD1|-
CASSHDRGVYGYTF
TGTGCCAGCAGCCATGACAGGGGCGTTTATGGCTACACCTTC
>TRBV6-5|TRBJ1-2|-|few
CASSYSRGASGYTF
TGTGCCAGCAGTTACTCGCGGGGGGCGAGCGGCTACACCTTC
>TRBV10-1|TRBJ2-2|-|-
CASSDKGVYGELFF
TGCGCCAGCAGTGATAAGGGGGTCTACGGGGAGCTGTTTTTT
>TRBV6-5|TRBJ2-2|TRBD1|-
CASSYPTGGMTGELFF
TGTGCCAGCAGTTACCCGACAGGGGGAATGACCGGGGAGCTGTTTTTT
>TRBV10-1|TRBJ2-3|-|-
CASSSRGRPDTQYF
TGCGCCAGCAGTAGCAGGGGGAGGCCAGATACGCAGTATTTT